The entry below describes one TCR beta chain. This CDR3 has 16 residues. Germline V gives CDR1 SNHLY, CDR2 FYNNEI. V lost 0 bases and J 0 bases, leaving 8 bases between the germline ends. This entry comes from a study of blood T cell repertoires in COVID-19. Whole-study context: From T cells, B-cell-depleted T cells, or PBMCs came the material, which was cDNA or gDNA.

In terms of age and location, participants ranged from about 18 to 95 years and lived in about 25 US areas. Clones were read by immunoSEQ multiplex PCR, and TCRdb kept only the in-frame ones, dropping some. Here the sample spans some 330,000 clones, around 87% being singletons. The chain links TRBV2 to TRBJ2-2; D is possibly TRBD2 (6 bases). Sequencing used PBMCs or T cells enriched from blood (not recorded which). This receptor was obtained from a man between 35 and 55 years old in a cohort exposed to, infected with or recovered from COVID-19 (not recorded which). This CDR3 reads CASSEAREANTGELFF. The CDR3 DNA sequence: TGTGCCAGCAGTGAAGCGCGGGAAGCGAACACCGGGGAGCTGTTTTTT.